The 17 T cell receptor beta chains in this list originate from one sample, sequenced in a study of CD4 T cells in relation to SARS-CoV-2 and coronaviruses. Their antigens remain unidentified. Assay: immunoSEQ multiplex PCR; the TCRdb copy retains only in-frame clones and omits some. The sample contains around 30,000 clones, about four fifths of which appear only once. Sample: memory CD4+ T cells from PBMCs, cultured in vitro. Receptors originate from an adult with COVID-19.

V gene TRBV5-1 combines with J gene TRBJ2-7; D might be TRBD2 (5 bases). Germline V CDR1 and CDR2: SGHRS, YFSETQ. V was clipped by 4 bases and J by 3 bases, with 17 bases between them. This CDR3 has 15 amino acids. CDR3 loop: CASSPLRETYYEQYF. In DNA, the CDR3 is TGCGCCAGCAGCCCCTTACGGGAAACCTACTACGAGCAGTACTTC.

V usage is TRBV18 and J usage is TRBJ2-7, with 12 positions matching TRBD1. This CDR3 spans 16 amino acids. The ends lost 4 bases at V and 5 bases at J; junction bases unmatched: 9. CDR1 is KGHSH, CDR2 LQKENI, per germline. The CDR3 DNA reads as TGTGCCAGCTCACGGAAGGGACAGGGGGCGATCAACGAGCAGTACTTC. Amino acid sequence: CASSRKGQGAINEQYF.

The rearrangement uses TRBV7-9 and TRBJ1-6, with 9 bases matching TRBD1. Trimming at V came to 5 bases and at J to 8 bases, leaving 10 bases not matched to a gene. The CDR3 is made up of 16 amino acids. Germline CDR1 is SEHNR and CDR2 is FQNEAQ (reference sequence). In DNA form, the CDR3 reads TGTGCCAGCAGCCCCTACAGGGGGCGGAGTGATTCACCCCTCCACTTT. Its protein is CASSPYRGRSDSPLHF.

This chain uses TRBV2 with TRBJ1-6, with D hard to call. The germline V gene encodes CDR1 SNHLY and CDR2 FYNNEI. This CDR3 spans 13 amino acids. V was pared by 2 bases and J by 9 bases, with 8 bases between. The CDR3 spells CASSESRGSPLHF. Here the CDR3 DNA reads TGTGCCAGCAGTGAATCCCGGGGTTCACCCCTCCACTTT.

The chain has TRBV7-9 and TRBJ1-5; the D gene is possibly TRBD1 (6 bases). V lost 5 bases to trimming and J lost 7 bases, with 15 bases between them. Germline CDR1 SEHNR, CDR2 FQNEAQ (reference sequence). The CDR3 contains 14 residues. In DNA, the CDR3 is TGTGCCAGCAGCAAACAGGGTTGGTACCAGCCCCAGCATTTT. It translates to CASSKQGWYQPQHF. Full variable domain (rest looked up from reference TRBV7-9 and TRBJ1-5): DTGVSQNPRHKITKRGQNVTFRCDPISEHNRLYWYRQTLGQGPEFLTYFQNEAQLEKSRLLSDRFSAERPKGSFSTLEIQRTEQGDSAMYLCASSKQGWYQPQHFGDGTRLSIL.

The CDR3 bases are TGTGCCAGCAGTCTCGGGACTAGCGGGAGCACCCAAGAGACCCAGTACTTC. Its translation is CASSLGTSGSTQETQYF. The rearrangement links TRBV28 to TRBJ2-5, with 14 bases aligning to TRBD2. This CDR3 spans 17 amino acids. Germline V gene data show CDR1 as MDHEN and CDR2 as SYDVKM. The J segment lost 1 base and the V segment lost 5 bases, leaving 6 bases of the junction unmatched.

The J gene is TRBJ2-7, the V gene TRBV7-2; 8 bases fit TRBD2. The junction had 8 bases not matched to a gene; V was cut back by 1 base and J by 3 bases. CDR1 and CDR2 from the germline V gene are SGHTA and FQGNSA. CDR3 length: 16 amino acids. This CDR3 is CASSLEWTSSRYEQYF. CDR3 bases: TGTGCCAGCAGCTTAGAGTGGACTAGCAGTCGCTACGAGCAGTACTTC.

V usage is TRBV30 and J usage is TRBJ2-1; 7 bases align to TRBD2. Trimming removed 0 bases from V and 4 bases from J; junction bases left unmatched: 3. This CDR3 is built from 14 residues. From germline, CDR1 is GTSNPN and CDR2 SVGIG (reference sequence). CDR3 sequence: CAWSVLAQYNEQFF. CDR3 in DNA: TGTGCCTGGAGTGTACTAGCGCAATACAATGAGCAGTTCTTC.

This clone appeared once. V and J are TRBV4-1 and TRBJ2-1, with TRBD2 matching 14 bases. This CDR3 is 19 amino acids long. The V gene's germline CDR1 is MGHRA and CDR2 YSYEKL. Losses at the gene ends were 3 bases for V and 5 bases for J; bases not matched to a gene: 12. As DNA, the CDR3 is TGCGCCAGCAGCCACATCGGACTAGCGGGAGGTCCCGCCCACAATGAGCAGTTCTTC. It codes for CASSHIGLAGGPAHNEQFF.

This clone was picked up one time. This chain uses TRBV6-5 with TRBJ2-7, with TRBD2 identical over 7 bases. The V and J ends lost 6 bases and 6 bases, in that order; junction bases with no gene match: 14. This CDR3 region has 15 residues. Germline values: CDR1 MNHEY, CDR2 SVGAGI. The CDR3 coding sequence is TGTGCCAGCAGACCCCATAGCGGGCCCTTCCCCGAGCAGTACTTC. Protein: CASRPHSGPFPEQYF.

V usage is TRBV4-3 and J usage is TRBJ2-7, with D possibly matching TRBD2 (6 bases). V was trimmed by 0 bases and J by 6 bases, leaving 18 bases between them. CDR1 LGHNA and CDR2 YSLEER come from the germline V gene. The CDR3 runs 16 residues. The CDR3 DNA is TGCGCCAGCAGCCAAGATGTCGCATGGGCGGGATCCGAGCAGTACTTC. Its protein product is CASSQDVAWAGSEQYF.

V and J are TRBV14 and TRBJ1-1; D is undetermined. Germline CDR1 is SGHDN and CDR2 is FVKESK. The CDR3 sequence is 13 residues long. Trimming left V 4 bases short and J 1 base short, with 7 bases between. CDR3 sequence (DNA): TGTGCCAGCAGCCTCGCAGCGAACACTGAAGCTTTCTTT. Translating gives CASSLAANTEAFF.

This clone has only a few counts. The chain couples TRBV6-6 to TRBJ2-2, with 11 positions matching TRBD1. The V gene end was trimmed by 5 bases and the J gene end by 8 bases; junction bases not matched to a gene: 7. Looked up from germline, CDR1 is MNHNY and CDR2 is SVGAGI (reference sequence). CDR3 length: 15 residues. The DNA for the CDR3 is TGTGCCAGCAGTCCCGGGACAGGGGGAACGGGGGAGCTGTTTTTT. Its protein is CASSPGTGGTGELFF.

This CDR3 is CASSYGVASNYGYTF. In DNA form, the CDR3 reads TGTGCCAGCAGCTACGGAGTGGCATCAAACTATGGCTACACCTTC. The chain is built from TRBV6-6 and TRBJ1-2; D is unresolved. The CDR3 has 15 amino acids. Between the trimmed V and J ends, which lost 6 bases and 2 bases, there was a span of 16 bases. Germline V CDR1 and CDR2: MNHNY, SVGAGI (reference sequence).

The CDR3: CASSDWDRGAVETQYF. In DNA, the CDR3 is TGTGCCAGCAGTGACTGGGACAGGGGAGCCGTAGAGACCCAGTACTTC. This chain joins TRBV25-1 and TRBJ2-5, with TRBD1 matching over 10 bases. The germline CDR1 and CDR2 sequences are MGHDK and SYGVNS. This CDR3 has 16 amino acids. The ends lost 3 bases at V and 4 bases at J; junction bases unmatched: 8.

The V and J genes are TRBV9 and TRBJ1-1; D is undetermined. Looked up from germline, CDR1 is SGDLS and CDR2 is YYNGEE. This CDR3 region has 14 residues. V shed 3 bases and J shed 5 bases, with 14 bases lying between them. This CDR3 reads CASSALTAGTEAFF. In DNA, the CDR3 is TGTGCCAGCAGCGCGCTGACGGCCGGTACTGAAGCTTTCTTT.

The chain uses TRBV19 and TRBJ2-5; 11 bases are shared with TRBD2. The CDR3 sequence is 17 residues long. The germline CDR1 and CDR2 sequences are LNHDA and SQIVND (reference sequence). Trimming removed 1 base from V and 2 bases from J; junction bases left unmatched: 6. The CDR3 sequence is CASSIGLAGQPQETQYF. CDR3 in DNA: TGTGCCAGTAGTATAGGACTAGCGGGACAACCACAAGAGACCCAGTACTTC.